The 21 T cell receptor beta chains below all came from one sample that was sequenced in a study of a mutant IDH1 vaccine in newly diagnosed glioma. Sequencing used immunoSEQ multiplex PCR; TCRdb keeps in-frame clones, though not all of them. The sample consists of about 85,000 clones, roughly 89% of them appearing once. The antigens for these receptors are not known. Sample time point: week 47, end of study. Every vaccine dose comprised 300 ug of mutant IDH1 20-mer peptide plus topical imiquimod. This specimen was PBMCs, taken from a glioma patient whose treatment included an IDH1 peptide vaccine. The receptors were sampled from a woman aged 45-65 years with glioma.

The genes are TRBV27 and TRBJ1-5; no definite D call. CDR3 length equals 15 residues. Per the germline V gene, CDR1 is MNHEY and CDR2 is SMNVEV (reference sequence). V gave up 0 bases and J gave up 5 bases, with 11 bases separating them. In DNA form, the CDR3 reads TGTGCCAGCAGTTTATCTTCGGAGATTCATCAGCCCCAGCATTTT. Translation gives CASSLSSEIHQPQHF.

This chain uses TRBV6-1 with TRBJ1-4; D is unresolved. The length of the CDR3 is 15 residues. Deletions cut 2 bases from V and 4 bases from J, with 11 bases between. The germline CDR1 and CDR2 sequences are MNHNS and SASEGT. The CDR3 coding sequence is TGTGCCAGCAGTGAACGGGGATTTGTTAATGAAAAACTGTTTTTT. This gives the protein CASSERGFVNEKLFF.

This clone has a handful of counts. The genes are TRBV2 and TRBJ2-7; perhaps TRBD1 as D (5 bases). The CDR3 totals 12 residues. V shed 7 bases and J shed 2 bases, with 9 bases lying between them. Germline CDR1 is SNHLY and CDR2 is FYNNEI. CDR3 sequence reads: CASKRQPYEQYF. As DNA, the CDR3 is TGTGCCAGCAAGAGACAGCCCTACGAGCAGTACTTC.

The J gene is TRBJ1-4, the V gene TRBV27, with 10 bases fitting TRBD1. Per germline, CDR1 MNHEY and CDR2 SMNVEV (reference sequence). There are 15 residues in the CDR3. The trim removed 5 bases at V and 6 bases at J, leaving 6 bases unmatched. The CDR3 loop is CASSPWTGGDEKLFF. The CDR3 nucleotides are TGTGCCAGCAGTCCTTGGACAGGGGGGGATGAAAAACTGTTTTTT.

The chain joins TRBV7-6 to TRBJ2-1; possibly TRBD1 or TRBD2 for D (5 bases each). Germline CDR1 is SGHVS and CDR2 is FNYEAQ. The CDR3 is 16 residues long. Trimming stripped 5 bases from V and 0 bases from J, with 14 bases between. The chain's CDR3 is CASSPKWGSSYNEQFF. CDR3 sequence (DNA): TGTGCCAGCAGCCCCAAGTGGGGGAGCTCCTACAATGAGCAGTTCTTC.

This sequence joins TRBV6-1 and TRBJ1-2; 9 bases align to TRBD1. The V gene's germline CDR1 is MNHNS and CDR2 SASEGT. V dropped 5 bases and J dropped 8; count of bases not matched to a gene: 6. This CDR3 has 13 residues. CDR3 region: CASSPGQGLGYTF. CDR3 DNA sequence: TGTGCCAGCAGTCCGGGACAGGGACTGGGCTACACCTTC.

This chain uses TRBV6-6 with TRBJ2-1, with D tentatively TRBD2 (5 bases). In germline, CDR1 is MNHNY, CDR2 SVGAGI (reference sequence). This CDR3 is built from 14 residues. Trimming removed 0 bases from V and 4 bases from J, with 7 bases in between. The CDR3 DNA reads as TGTGCCAGCAGTTACTCGAGGGTTTACAATGAGCAGTTCTTC. It specifies CASSYSRVYNEQFF.

This chain uses TRBV28 with TRBJ2-1, with 7 positions matching TRBD1. In germline, CDR1 is MDHEN, CDR2 SYDVKM. V dropped 8 bases and J dropped 6; count of bases not matched to a gene: 4. This CDR3 has 12 amino acids. The CDR3 is CASADRVNEQFF. The DNA of the CDR3 is TGTGCCAGCGCTGACAGGGTCAATGAGCAGTTCTTC.

The chain links TRBV6-5 to TRBJ1-6; the D is unclear. The CDR3 is 15 residues long. With 7 bases removed from V and 10 bases from J, the gap between germline ends came to 20 bases. CDR1 MNHEY and CDR2 SVGAGI come from the germline V gene. This CDR3 reads CASTHSARRGSPLHF. CDR3 DNA sequence: TGTGCCAGCACCCACTCCGCCCGGCGGGGATCACCCCTCCACTTT.

The chain joins TRBV11-2 to TRBJ1-2; D is unclear. There are 14 residues in the CDR3. Trimming pared 5 bases from V and 0 bases from J, leaving 10 bases between. The germline CDR1 and CDR2 sequences are SGHAT and FQNNGV. The CDR3 nucleotides are TGTGCCAGCAGCCCACCGACATCTAACTATGGCTACACCTTC. Encoded protein: CASSPPTSNYGYTF.

The CDR3 DNA follows: TGTGCCAGCATCATCTCTGGGGCCAACGTCCTGACTTTC. It codes for CASIISGANVLTF. The chain couples TRBV6-1 to TRBJ2-6; D is undetermined. Trimming removed 7 bases at V and 0 bases at J, with 4 bases between. This CDR3 region has 13 residues. Germline CDR1 reads MNHNS; CDR2 reads SASEGT.

The rearrangement joins TRBV2 to TRBJ2-1, with D possibly TRBD2 on 6 matching bases. This CDR3 contains 10 residues. Germline CDR1 reads SNHLY; CDR2 reads FYNNEI. Between the trimmed V and J ends, which lost 8 bases and 9 bases, there was a span of 8 bases. In DNA, the CDR3 is TGTGCCAGCTCGGGAGTTGAGCAGTTCTTC. This gives the protein CASSGVEQFF.

The rearrangement joins TRBV29-1 to TRBJ2-2, with D possibly TRBD1 on 5 matching bases. The CDR3 loop spans 13 amino acids. Germline CDR1 is SQVTM and CDR2 is ANQGSEA. V was cut by 4 bases and J by 6 bases, with 12 bases left in between. CDR3 amino acids: CSVGAGFPGELFF. The CDR3 DNA is TGCAGCGTTGGGGCAGGGTTTCCCGGGGAGCTGTTTTTT.

V is TRBV2 and J is TRBJ2-2; tentatively, D is TRBD2 (6 bases). Germline CDR1 reads SNHLY; CDR2 reads FYNNEI. The CDR3 contains 15 residues. V lost 2 bases and J lost 7, with 14 bases in between. The CDR3 region has the DNA TGTGCCAGCAGTGAAAGGAACGGGCGGGACGGGGAGCTGTTTTTT. Translated: CASSERNGRDGELFF.

The chain is built from TRBV6-4 and TRBJ1-2; 8 nucleotides agree with TRBD1. Germline V gene data show CDR1 as MRHNA and CDR2 as SNTAGT. The CDR3 spans 12 residues. V dropped 8 bases and J dropped 3; count of bases not matched to a gene: 2. CDR3 DNA: TGTGCCAGCGGACAGGGATACTATGGCTACACCTTC. It translates to CASGQGYYGYTF.

The chain couples TRBV9 to TRBJ2-1; TRBD1 might be the D (6 bases). V was shortened by 2 bases and J by 10 bases, with 10 bases between the two germline ends. Germline CDR1 and CDR2: SGDLS and YYNGEE. There are 12 residues in the CDR3. The CDR3 is CASSVRDTEQFF. In DNA, the CDR3 is TGTGCCAGCAGCGTCCGGGACACAGAGCAGTTCTTC.

V gene TRBV7-3 combines with J gene TRBJ2-2; 7 positions match TRBD1. The germline V gene encodes CDR1 SGHTA and CDR2 FQGTGA. This CDR3 is built from 14 residues. V dropped 5 bases and J dropped 4; count of bases not matched to a gene: 4. The CDR3 loop is CASSGQVSTGELFF. The CDR3 DNA sequence: TGTGCCAGCAGCGGACAGGTCTCCACCGGGGAGCTGTTTTTT.

The rearrangement uses TRBV5-1 and TRBJ1-1; 7 positions match TRBD1. V was clipped by 4 bases and J by 0 bases; unmatched bases: 6. Germline assignment: CDR1 SGHRS and CDR2 YFSETQ. The CDR3 has 15 amino acids. The CDR3 region is CASSLRTGMNTEAFF. The CDR3 DNA follows: TGCGCCAGCAGCCTAAGGACAGGCATGAACACTGAAGCTTTCTTT.

This clone was counted a single time. The chain links TRBV18 to TRBJ2-1; D is undetermined. V was clipped by 3 bases and J by 0 bases, with 9 bases between them. The CDR3 spans 15 residues. Germline CDR1 is KGHSH and CDR2 is LQKENI. The CDR3 DNA reads as TGTGCCAGCTCACCGGACGGTCTCTCCTACAATGAGCAGTTCTTC. Its translation is CASSPDGLSYNEQFF.

V usage is TRBV5-1 and J usage is TRBJ1-1; D is undetermined. V was pared by 4 bases and J by 3 bases, with 7 bases between. The CDR3 length is 12 residues. Germline V gene data show CDR1 as SGHRS and CDR2 as YFSETQ. This chain's CDR3 is CASSGEHTEAFF. In DNA form, the CDR3 reads TGCGCCAGCAGCGGCGAGCACACTGAAGCTTTCTTT. The full variable domain, rest sourced from reference TRBV5-1 and TRBJ1-1, is KAGVTQTPRYLIKTRGQQVTLSCSPISGHRSVSWYQQTPGQGLQFLFEYFSETQRNKGNFPGRFSGRQFSNSRSEMNVSTLELGDSALYLCASSGEHTEAFFGQGTRLTVV.

The CDR3 DNA is TGTGCCAGTAGCCCCATACAGGGCTATGGCTACACCTTC. Translating it yields CASSPIQGYGYTF. This chain uses TRBV19 with TRBJ1-2; D perhaps matches TRBD1 (6 bases). The CDR3 runs 13 residues. V lost 6 bases, J lost 4 bases, and 12 bases lay in between. CDR1 LNHDA and CDR2 SQIVND come from the germline V gene (reference sequence).